The sequence of this T cell receptor (beta chain) was determined in a study of beta chain features in type 1 diabetes. This clone was detected only a few times. Its matching antigen is unknown. Since all of the isolated RNA was reverse transcribed, expressed TCRB transcripts were what got sequenced. TCRdb keeps only in-frame clones here, not all; method: immunoSEQ multiplex PCR. This sample has around 200,000 clones, with roughly an eighth found just once. Broader study findings: In comparison with healthy donors, patients had naive, central memory and Treg TCRB repertoires that appeared more similar. Cells that show high TCR expression could be over-represented by cDNA sequencing. A moderate, significant TCRB CDR3 shortening appeared in type 1 diabetes across four CD4+ subsets.

The source material was central memory CD4+ T cells from blood. This sequence originates from a woman under 30 in good health.

The CDR3 region is CASSSTGTYEQYF. Written as DNA, the CDR3 is TGTGCCAGCAGCTCGACAGGGACCTACGAGCAGTACTTC. The gene calls are TRBV7-9 and TRBJ2-7, with 7 nucleotides matching TRBD1. Trimming at V came to 4 bases and at J to 2 bases, leaving 2 bases not matched to a gene. This CDR3 has 13 residues. Germline-derived CDR1 and CDR2 are SEHNR and FQNEAQ (reference sequence).